A single sample gave rise to the 6 T cell receptor beta chains below, sequenced in a study of identical twins. Each CDR3 protein gets one entry after TCRdb re-called the 5' RACE reads with MiXCR. Found here are roughly 710,000 distinct CDR3 sequences, 5.5% to 7.5% of them singletons; the top ten hold about 1.8%. Source material: naive T cells sorted from blood. These receptors all come from a man younger than 30 in good health.

The V call is TRBV5-6, the J call TRBJ2-7; D unclear. Per the germline V gene, CDR1 is SGHDT and CDR2 is YYEEEE. CDR3 length: 14 amino acids. V was trimmed by 2 bases and J by 4 bases, leaving 13 bases between them. In DNA form, the CDR3 reads TGTGCCAGCAGCTTCCCCCCAAGGGAATACGAGCAGTACGTC. It codes for CASSFPPREYEQYV.

This clonotype came up many times. The CDR3 sequence is CATSRDLSGAPQHF. The CDR3 DNA follows: TGTGCCACCAGCAGAGACTTGAGCGGGGCGCCCCAGCATTTT. The chain employs TRBV15 and TRBJ1-5; a weak D match, TRBD1 (5 bases). The CDR3 is made up of 14 amino acids. V lost 0 bases and J 9 bases, leaving 12 bases between the germline ends. Germline V CDR1 and CDR2: LNHNV, YYDKDF (reference sequence).

This chain uses TRBV29-1 with TRBJ2-1, with D perhaps matching TRBD1 (6 bases). The V gene lost 0 bases and the J gene lost 10 bases, with 13 bases spanning the gap. The CDR3 has 13 amino acids. Germline V gene lookup returns CDR1 SQVTM and CDR2 ANQGSEA. The CDR3 spells CSVEDDRTYEQFF. The DNA for the CDR3 is TGCAGCGTTGAAGATGACAGGACCTACGAGCAGTTCTTC.

This chain uses TRBV11-3 with TRBJ1-1; D uncertain. The CDR3 runs 15 residues. CDR1 is SGHNT, CDR2 YENEEA, per germline. Trimming shortened V by 6 bases and J by 6 bases, and 20 bases separated the two germline ends. CDR3 protein: CASSHHRASYSEAFF. The CDR3 DNA sequence: TGTGCCAGCAGTCATCATCGGGCTTCCTACTCTGAAGCTTTCTTT. The full variable domain, in which reference TRBV11-3 and TRBJ1-1 provide the parts outside the CDR3, is EAGVVQSPRYKIIEKKQPVAFWCNPISGHNTLYWYLQNLGQGPELLIRYENEEAVDDSQLPKDRFSAERLKGVDSTLKIQPAELGDSAVYLCASSHHRASYSEAFFGQGTRLTVV.

This clonotype was counted ten times or more. The chain recombines TRBV12-3 or TRBV12-4 with TRBJ2-4; D is unresolved. This CDR3 is built from 16 residues. The V and J ends lost 2 bases and 2 bases respectively, with 13 bases between them. In DNA, the CDR3 is TGTGCCAGCAGTTTAACGGCAGCTCTGACCAAAAACATTCAGTACTTC. As protein: CASSLTAALTKNIQYF.

The V call is TRBV5-1, the J call TRBJ1-1, with unresolved D. The CDR3 is 14 residues long. Germline-derived CDR1 and CDR2 are SGHRS and YFSETQ. The ends were cut back, 4 bases at V and 2 bases at J, with 12 bases in the middle. CDR3 coding DNA: TGCGCCAGCAGCCCGCAGAGTCGTAACACTGAAGCTTTCTTT. Translating gives CASSPQSRNTEAFF.